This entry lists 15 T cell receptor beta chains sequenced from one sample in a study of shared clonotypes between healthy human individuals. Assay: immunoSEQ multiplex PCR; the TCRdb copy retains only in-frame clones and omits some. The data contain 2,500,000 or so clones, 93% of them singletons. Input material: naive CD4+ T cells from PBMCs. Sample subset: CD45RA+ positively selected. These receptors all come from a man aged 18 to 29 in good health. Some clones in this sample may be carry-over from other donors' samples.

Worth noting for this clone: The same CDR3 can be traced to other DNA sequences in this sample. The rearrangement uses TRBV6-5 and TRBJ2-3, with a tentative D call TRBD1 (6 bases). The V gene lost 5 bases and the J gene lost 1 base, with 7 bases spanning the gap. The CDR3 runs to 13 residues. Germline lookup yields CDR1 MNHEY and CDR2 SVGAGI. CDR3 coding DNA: TGTGCCAGCAGTCGGACAGGCACAGATACGCAGTATTTT. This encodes CASSRTGTDTQYF.

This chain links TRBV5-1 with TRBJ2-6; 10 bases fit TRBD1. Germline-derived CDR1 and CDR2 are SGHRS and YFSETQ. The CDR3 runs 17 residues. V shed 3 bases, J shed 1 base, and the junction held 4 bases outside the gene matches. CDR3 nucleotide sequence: TGCGCCAGCAGCTCCCGGACAGGGGGTTCTGGGGCCAACGTCCTGACTTTC. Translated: CASSSRTGGSGANVLTF.

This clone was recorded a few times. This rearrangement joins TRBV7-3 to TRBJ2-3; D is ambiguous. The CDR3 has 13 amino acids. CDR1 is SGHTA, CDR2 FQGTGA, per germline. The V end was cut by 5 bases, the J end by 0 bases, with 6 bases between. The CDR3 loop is CASSTASTDTQYF. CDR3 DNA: TGTGCCAGCAGCACAGCTAGCACAGATACGCAGTATTTT.

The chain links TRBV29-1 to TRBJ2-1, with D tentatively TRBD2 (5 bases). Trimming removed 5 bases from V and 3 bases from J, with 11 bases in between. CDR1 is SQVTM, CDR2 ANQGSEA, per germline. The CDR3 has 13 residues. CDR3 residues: CSVRVTSYNEQFF. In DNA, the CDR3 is TGCAGCGTTCGAGTCACTAGCTACAATGAGCAGTTCTTC.

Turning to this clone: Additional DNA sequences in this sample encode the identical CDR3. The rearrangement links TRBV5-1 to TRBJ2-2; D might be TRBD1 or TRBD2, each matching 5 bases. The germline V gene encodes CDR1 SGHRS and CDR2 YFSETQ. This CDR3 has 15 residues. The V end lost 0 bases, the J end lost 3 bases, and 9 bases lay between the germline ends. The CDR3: CASSLAQGDTGELFF. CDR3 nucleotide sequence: TGCGCCAGCAGCTTGGCTCAGGGAGACACCGGGGAGCTGTTTTTT.

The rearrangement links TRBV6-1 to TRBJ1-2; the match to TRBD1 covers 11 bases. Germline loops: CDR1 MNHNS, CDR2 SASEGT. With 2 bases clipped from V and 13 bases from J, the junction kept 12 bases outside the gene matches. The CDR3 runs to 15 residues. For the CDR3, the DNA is TGTGCCAGCAGTGAATCGTACGGGACAGGGGGACCCCTCACCTTC. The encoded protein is CASSESYGTGGPLTF.

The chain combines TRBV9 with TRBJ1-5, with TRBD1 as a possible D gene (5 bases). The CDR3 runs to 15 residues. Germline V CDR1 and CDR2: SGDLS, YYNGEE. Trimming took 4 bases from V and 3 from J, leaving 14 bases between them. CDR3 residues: CASSPSPTVNQPQHF. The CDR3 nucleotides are TGTGCCAGCAGCCCCTCCCCGACAGTCAATCAGCCCCAGCATTTT.

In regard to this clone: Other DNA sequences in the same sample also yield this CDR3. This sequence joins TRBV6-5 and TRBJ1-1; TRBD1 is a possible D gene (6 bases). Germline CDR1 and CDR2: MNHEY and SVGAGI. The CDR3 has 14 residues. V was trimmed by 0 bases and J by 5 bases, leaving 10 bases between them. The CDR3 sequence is CASSYSRGDTEAFF. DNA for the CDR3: TGTGCCAGCAGTTACTCCAGGGGAGATACTGAAGCTTTCTTT.

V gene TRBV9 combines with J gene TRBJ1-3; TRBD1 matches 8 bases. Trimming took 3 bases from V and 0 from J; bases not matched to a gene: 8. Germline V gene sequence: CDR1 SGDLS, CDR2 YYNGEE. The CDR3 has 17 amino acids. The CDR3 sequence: CASSETGDIRSGNTIYF. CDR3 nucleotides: TGTGCCAGCAGCGAGACAGGGGACATTCGCTCTGGAAACACCATATATTTT.

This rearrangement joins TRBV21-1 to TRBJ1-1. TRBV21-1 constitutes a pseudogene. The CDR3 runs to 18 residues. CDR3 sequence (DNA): TGTGCCAGCAGCCAGGCCGGGACGCCCGGAGGGAAGAACACTGAAGCTTTCTTT. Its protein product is CASSQAGTPGGKNTEAFF.

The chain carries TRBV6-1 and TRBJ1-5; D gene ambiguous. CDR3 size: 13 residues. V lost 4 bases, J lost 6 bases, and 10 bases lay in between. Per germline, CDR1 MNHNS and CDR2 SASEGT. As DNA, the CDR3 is TGTGCCAGCAGTGCGTCGGGGAGTCAGCCCCAGCATTTT. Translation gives CASSASGSQPQHF.

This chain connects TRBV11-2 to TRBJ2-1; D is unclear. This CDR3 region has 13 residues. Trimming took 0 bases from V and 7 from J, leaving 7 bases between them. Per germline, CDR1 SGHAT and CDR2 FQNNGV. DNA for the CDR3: TGTGCCAGCAGCTTAGAGAGAGAGAATGAGCAGTTCTTC. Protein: CASSLERENEQFF.

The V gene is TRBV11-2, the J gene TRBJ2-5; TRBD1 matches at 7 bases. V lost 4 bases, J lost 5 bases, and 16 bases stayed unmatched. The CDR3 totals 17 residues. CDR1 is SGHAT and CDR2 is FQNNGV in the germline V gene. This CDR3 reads CASSSKGGRGLFETQYF. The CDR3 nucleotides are TGTGCCAGCAGCTCAAAGGGCGGTAGGGGGCTGTTTGAGACCCAGTACTTC.

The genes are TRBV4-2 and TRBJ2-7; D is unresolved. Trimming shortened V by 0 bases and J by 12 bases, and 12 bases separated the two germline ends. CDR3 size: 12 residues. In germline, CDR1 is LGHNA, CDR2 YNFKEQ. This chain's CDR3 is CASSQDRREPYF. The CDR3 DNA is TGTGCCAGCAGCCAAGATCGAAGGGAACCGTACTTC.

CDR3 nucleotides: TGTGCCAGCAGCTTAATCGGGCCAAGCACAGATACGCAGTATTTT. It translates to CASSLIGPSTDTQYF. The chain joins TRBV7-9 to TRBJ2-3, with D unclear. Trimming stripped 2 bases from V and 0 bases from J, with 9 bases between. The CDR3 totals 15 residues. Germline V gene data show CDR1 as SEHNR and CDR2 as FQNEAQ (reference sequence).